This T cell receptor beta chain came from a study of cytomegalovirus exposure and HLA in healthy donors. Study context: In a later analysis, it was reported that the 110 or so validation repertoires had been produced on the same platform as the 500 to 750 repertoires belonging to the first cohort. Findings of the study overall: Most TCR sequences were seen very rarely across donors, but some public TCRs occurred in many. In the 95 to 150 validation repertoires, about 94% of cluster scores exceeded 0, per a later analysis. There were under 200 TCR beta chains listed as cytomegalovirus-associated.

The table lists this clone with a few counts. Its target is not known. TCRdb keeps only in-frame clones here, not all; method: immunoSEQ multiplex PCR. The sample holds 150,000 to 160,000 clones, 85% to 90% seen once. The receptor's source is a human donor in good health. Sequencing was performed on PBMCs.

This CDR3 reads CASSEGEGETYEQYF. The CDR3 DNA reads as TGTGCCAGCAGTGAAGGGGAGGGAGAAACCTACGAGCAGTACTTC. The V call is TRBV6-1, the J call TRBJ2-7; 7 positions agree with TRBD2. With 1 base clipped from V and 2 bases from J, the junction kept 5 bases outside the gene matches. Germline-derived CDR1 and CDR2 are MNHNS and SASEGT. The CDR3 contains 15 residues.